This TCR beta chain was profiled in a study of vaccination effects on CD4 cells after COVID-19. CDR3 length: 14 residues. CDR1 and CDR2 from the germline V gene are KGHSH and LQKENI. V was trimmed by 4 bases and J by 5 bases, leaving 15 bases between them. Profiling relied on immunoSEQ multiplex PCR, and the TCRdb table lists in-frame clones only, not all of them. The repertoire holds tens of thousands of clones, with around 70% as singletons. Prior to sequencing, the ViraFEST assay stimulated PBMC with viral peptide pools, which expanded the antigen-specific CD4+ T cells. Isolation of CD4+ T cells took place after about 10 days of culture. Infection dated between March and December 2020, before the Alpha, Beta and Delta variants reached the United States. About this clone: Its specificity is unknown.

The material sequenced was CD4+ T cells from PBMCs cultured with HIV peptides, taken before COVID-19 vaccination. The subset here: HIV-1 Nef peptide pool negative control/reference culture. The origin of this receptor is a human donor who had a prior SARS-CoV-2 infection. The chain has TRBV18 and TRBJ2-7, with D maybe TRBD2 (5 bases). The CDR3, as DNA: TGTGCCAGCTCACGTATAGGAGGTGACCACGAGCAGTACTTC. It is translated as CASSRIGGDHEQYF.